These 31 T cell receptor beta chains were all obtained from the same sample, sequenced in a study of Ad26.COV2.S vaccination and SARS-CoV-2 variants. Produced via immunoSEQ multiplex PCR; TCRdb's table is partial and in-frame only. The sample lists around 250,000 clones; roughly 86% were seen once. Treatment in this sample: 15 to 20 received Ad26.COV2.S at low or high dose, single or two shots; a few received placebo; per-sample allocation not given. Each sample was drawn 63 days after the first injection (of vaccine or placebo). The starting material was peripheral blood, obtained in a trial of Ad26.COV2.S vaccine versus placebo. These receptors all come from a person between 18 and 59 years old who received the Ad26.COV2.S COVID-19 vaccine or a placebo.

CDR3 in amino acids: CASRRTGVGEKLFF. CDR3 DNA: TGTGCCAGCAGAAGAACGGGGGTTGGGGAAAAACTGTTTTTT. The chain uses TRBV6-5 and TRBJ1-4; D possibly corresponds to TRBD1 (5 bases). Germline V gives CDR1 MNHEY, CDR2 SVGAGI. V was clipped by 6 bases and J by 8 bases, with 16 bases between them. CDR3 length: 14 amino acids.

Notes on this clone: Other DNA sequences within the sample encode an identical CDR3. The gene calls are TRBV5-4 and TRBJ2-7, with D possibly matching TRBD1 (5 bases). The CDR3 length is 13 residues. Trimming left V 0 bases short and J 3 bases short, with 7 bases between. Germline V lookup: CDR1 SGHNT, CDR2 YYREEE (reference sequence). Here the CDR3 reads CASSLGGRYEQYF. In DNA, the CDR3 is TGTGCCAGCAGCTTGGGGGGCCGCTACGAGCAGTACTTC.

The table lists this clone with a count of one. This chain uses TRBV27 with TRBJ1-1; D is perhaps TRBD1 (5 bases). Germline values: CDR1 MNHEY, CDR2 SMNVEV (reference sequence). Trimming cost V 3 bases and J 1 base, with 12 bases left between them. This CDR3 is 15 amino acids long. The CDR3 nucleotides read TGTGCCAGCAGTTTGGGACTTCAGTCGAACACTGAAGCTTTCTTT. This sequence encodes CASSLGLQSNTEAFF.

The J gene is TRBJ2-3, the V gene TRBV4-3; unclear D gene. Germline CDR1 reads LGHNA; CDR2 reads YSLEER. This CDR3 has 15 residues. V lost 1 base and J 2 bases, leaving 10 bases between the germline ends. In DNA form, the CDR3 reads TGCGCCAGCAGCCAAGCGGCAGGAGCCACAGATACGCAGTATTTT. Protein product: CASSQAAGATDTQYF.

CDR3 loop: CASSGRGSTDTQYF. The CDR3 DNA sequence: TGTGCCAGCAGCGGGCGGGGGAGCACAGATACGCAGTATTTT. This chain connects TRBV5-4 to TRBJ2-3, with 7 positions matching TRBD2. In germline, CDR1 is SGHNT, CDR2 YYREEE (reference sequence). The CDR3 extends over 14 amino acids. V shed 4 bases, J shed 0 bases, and the junction held 2 bases outside the gene matches.

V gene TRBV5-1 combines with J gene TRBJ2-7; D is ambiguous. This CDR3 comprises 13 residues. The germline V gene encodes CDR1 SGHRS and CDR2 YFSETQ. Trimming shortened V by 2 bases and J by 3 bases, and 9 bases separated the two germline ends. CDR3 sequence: CASSFRADYEQYF. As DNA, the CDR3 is TGCGCCAGCAGCTTTCGCGCAGACTACGAGCAGTACTTC. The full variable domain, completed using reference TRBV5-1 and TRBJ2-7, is KAGVTQTPRYLIKTRGQQVTLSCSPISGHRSVSWYQQTPGQGLQFLFEYFSETQRNKGNFPGRFSGRQFSNSRSEMNVSTLELGDSALYLCASSFRADYEQYFGPGTRLTVT.

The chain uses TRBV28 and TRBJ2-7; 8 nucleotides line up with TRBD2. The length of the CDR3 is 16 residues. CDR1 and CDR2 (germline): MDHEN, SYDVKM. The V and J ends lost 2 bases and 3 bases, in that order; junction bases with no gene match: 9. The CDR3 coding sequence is TGTGCCAGCAGTTTAGCGGGAGGTTACAGCAGCTACGAGCAGTACTTC. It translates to CASSLAGGYSSYEQYF.

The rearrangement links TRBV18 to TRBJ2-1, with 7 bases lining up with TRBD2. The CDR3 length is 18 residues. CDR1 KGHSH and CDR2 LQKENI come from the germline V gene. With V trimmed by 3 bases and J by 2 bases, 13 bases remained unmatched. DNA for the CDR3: TGTGCCAGCTCACCCGCAGGCTATGGCGGGAGTACCTACAATGAGCAGTTCTTC. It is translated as CASSPAGYGGSTYNEQFF.

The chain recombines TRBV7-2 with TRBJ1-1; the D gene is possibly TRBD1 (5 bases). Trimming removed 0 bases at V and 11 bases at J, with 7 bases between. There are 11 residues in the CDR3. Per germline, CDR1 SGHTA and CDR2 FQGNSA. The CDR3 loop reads CASSLAGRAFF. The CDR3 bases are TGTGCCAGCAGCTTAGCGGGACGGGCTTTCTTT.

For the CDR3, the DNA is TGTGCCAGCTACGGCTTCTCTGGAAACACCATATATTTT. This codes for CASYGFSGNTIYF. J is TRBJ1-3 and V is TRBV11-2; no reliable D call. CDR1 SGHAT and CDR2 FQNNGV come from the germline V gene. This CDR3 has 13 amino acids. Trimming stripped 8 bases from V and 0 bases from J, with 8 bases between.

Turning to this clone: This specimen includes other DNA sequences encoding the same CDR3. The CDR3 loop is CASSPRQGNTEAFF. CDR3 nucleotide sequence: TGTGCCAGCAGCCCGCGACAGGGGAACACTGAAGCTTTCTTT. V usage is TRBV7-2 and J usage is TRBJ1-1, with 7 bases matching TRBD1. Germline CDR1 SGHTA, CDR2 FQGNSA. V was clipped by 5 bases and J by 1 base; unmatched bases: 4. The CDR3 has 14 residues. Filled out from reference TRBV7-2 and TRBJ1-1, the complete variable domain reads GAGVSQSPSNKVTEKGKDVELRCDPISGHTALYWYRQSLGQGLEFLIYFQGNSAPDKSGLPSDRFSAERTGGSVSTLTIQRTQQEDSAVYLCASSPRQGNTEAFFGQGTRLTVV.

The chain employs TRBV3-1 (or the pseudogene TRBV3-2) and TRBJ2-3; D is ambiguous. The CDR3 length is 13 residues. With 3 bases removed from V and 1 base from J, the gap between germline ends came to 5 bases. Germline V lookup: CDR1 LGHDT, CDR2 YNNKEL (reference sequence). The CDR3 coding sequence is TGTGCCAGCAGCCAGTTTGGCACAGATACGCAGTATTTT. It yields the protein CASSQFGTDTQYF.

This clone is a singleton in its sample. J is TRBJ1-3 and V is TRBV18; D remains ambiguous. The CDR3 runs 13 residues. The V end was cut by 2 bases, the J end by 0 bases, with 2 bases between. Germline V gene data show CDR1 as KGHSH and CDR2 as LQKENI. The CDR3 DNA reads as TGTGCCAGCTCACCAATCTCTGGAAACACCATATATTTT. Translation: CASSPISGNTIYF. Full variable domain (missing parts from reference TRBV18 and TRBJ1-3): NAGVMQNPRHLVRRRGQEARLRCSPMKGHSHVYWYRQLPEEGLKFMVYLQKENIIDESGMPKERFSAEFPKEGPSILRIQQVVRGDSAAYFCASSPISGNTIYFGEGSWLTVV.

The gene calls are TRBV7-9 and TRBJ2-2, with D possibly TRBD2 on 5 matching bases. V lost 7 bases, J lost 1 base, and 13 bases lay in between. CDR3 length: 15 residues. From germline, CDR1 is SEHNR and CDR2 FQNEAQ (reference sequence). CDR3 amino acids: CASTRAGVNTGELFF. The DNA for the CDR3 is TGTGCCAGCACAAGGGCGGGCGTGAACACCGGGGAGCTGTTTTTT. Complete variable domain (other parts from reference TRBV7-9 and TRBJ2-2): DTGVSQNPRHKITKRGQNVTFRCDPISEHNRLYWYRQTLGQGPEFLTYFQNEAQLEKSRLLSDRFSAERPKGSFSTLEIQRTEQGDSAMYLCASTRAGVNTGELFFGEGSRLTVL.

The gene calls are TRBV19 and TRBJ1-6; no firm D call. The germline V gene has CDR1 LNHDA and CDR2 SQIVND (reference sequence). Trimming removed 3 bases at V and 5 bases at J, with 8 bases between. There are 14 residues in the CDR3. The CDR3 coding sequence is TGTGCCAGTAGTATCCCAAGGAATAATTCACCCCTCCACTTT. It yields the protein CASSIPRNNSPLHF.

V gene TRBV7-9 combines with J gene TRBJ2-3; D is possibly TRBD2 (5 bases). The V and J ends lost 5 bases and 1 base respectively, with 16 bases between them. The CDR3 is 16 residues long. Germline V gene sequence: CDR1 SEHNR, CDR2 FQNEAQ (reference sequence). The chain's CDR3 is CASSVYRTRGTDTQYF. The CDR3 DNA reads TGTGCCAGCAGCGTCTACAGAACGAGGGGCACAGATACGCAGTATTTT.

The CDR3 sequence is CASSSGGAGKEKLFF. CDR3 DNA: TGTGCCAGCAGCTCCGGGGGGGCGGGGAAGGAAAAACTGTTTTTT. This sequence joins TRBV7-2 and TRBJ1-4; the D gene is possibly TRBD1 (6 bases). Deletions cut 4 bases from V and 8 bases from J, with 17 bases between. From germline, CDR1 is SGHTA and CDR2 FQGNSA. This CDR3 comprises 15 residues.

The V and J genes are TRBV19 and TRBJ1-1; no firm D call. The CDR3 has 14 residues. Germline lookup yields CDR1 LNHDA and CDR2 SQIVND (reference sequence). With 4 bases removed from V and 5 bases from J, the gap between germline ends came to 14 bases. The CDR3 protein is CASSTALRETEAFF. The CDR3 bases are TGTGCCAGTAGTACGGCCCTGAGGGAGACTGAAGCTTTCTTT.

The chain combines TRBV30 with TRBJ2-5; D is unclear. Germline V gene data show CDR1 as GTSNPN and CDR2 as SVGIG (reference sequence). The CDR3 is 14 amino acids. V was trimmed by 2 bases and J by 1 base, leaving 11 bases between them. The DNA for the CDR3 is TGTGCCTGGAGTCGGGCAGCCTCCCAAGAGACCCAGTACTTC. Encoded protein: CAWSRAASQETQYF.

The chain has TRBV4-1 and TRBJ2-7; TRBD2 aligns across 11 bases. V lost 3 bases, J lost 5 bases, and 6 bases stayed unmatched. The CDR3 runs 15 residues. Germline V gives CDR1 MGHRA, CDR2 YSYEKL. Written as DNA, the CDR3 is TGCGCCAGCAGCCACTTTAGCGGGAGGGTCCACGAGCAGTACTTC. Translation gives CASSHFSGRVHEQYF.

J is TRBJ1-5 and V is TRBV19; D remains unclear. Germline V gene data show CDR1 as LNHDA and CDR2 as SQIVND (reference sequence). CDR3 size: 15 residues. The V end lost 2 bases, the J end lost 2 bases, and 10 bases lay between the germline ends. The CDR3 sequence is CASSISREGNQPQHF. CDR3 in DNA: TGTGCCAGTAGTATATCCCGAGAAGGCAATCAGCCCCAGCATTTT.

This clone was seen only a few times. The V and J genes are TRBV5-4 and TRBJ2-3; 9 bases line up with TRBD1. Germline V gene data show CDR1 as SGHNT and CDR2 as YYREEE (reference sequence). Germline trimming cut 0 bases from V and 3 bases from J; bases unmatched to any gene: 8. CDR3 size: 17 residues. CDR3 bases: TGTGCCAGCAGCTTGGAAGCACGACAGGGGGTAACAGATACGCAGTATTTT. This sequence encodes CASSLEARQGVTDTQYF.

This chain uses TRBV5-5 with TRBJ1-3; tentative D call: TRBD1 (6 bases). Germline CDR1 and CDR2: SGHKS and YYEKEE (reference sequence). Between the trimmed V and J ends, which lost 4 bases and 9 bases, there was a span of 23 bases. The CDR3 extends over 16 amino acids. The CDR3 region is CASSPEWGRIRATIYF. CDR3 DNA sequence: TGTGCCAGCAGCCCGGAATGGGGGCGCATAAGGGCCACCATATATTTT.

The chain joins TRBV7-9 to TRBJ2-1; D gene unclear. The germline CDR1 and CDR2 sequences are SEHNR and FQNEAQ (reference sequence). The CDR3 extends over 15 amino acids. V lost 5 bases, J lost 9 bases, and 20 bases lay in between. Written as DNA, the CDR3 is TGTGCCAGCAGCCCGCTGGGAATTATTGGTGGTGAGCAGTTCTTC. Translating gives CASSPLGIIGGEQFF.

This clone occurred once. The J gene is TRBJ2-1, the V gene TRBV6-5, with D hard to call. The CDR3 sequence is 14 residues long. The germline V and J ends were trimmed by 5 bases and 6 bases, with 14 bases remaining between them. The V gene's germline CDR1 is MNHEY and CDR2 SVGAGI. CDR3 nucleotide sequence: TGTGCCAGCAGTCTTACCGGGCGACCCAATGAGCAGTTCTTC. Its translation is CASSLTGRPNEQFF.

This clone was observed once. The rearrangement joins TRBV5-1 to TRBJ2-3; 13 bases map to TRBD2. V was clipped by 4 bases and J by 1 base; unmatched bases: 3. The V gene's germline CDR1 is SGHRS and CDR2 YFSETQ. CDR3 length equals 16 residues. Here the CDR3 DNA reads TGCGCCAGCAGCCCAGGACTAGCGGGGGGCACAGATACGCAGTATTTT. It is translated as CASSPGLAGGTDTQYF.

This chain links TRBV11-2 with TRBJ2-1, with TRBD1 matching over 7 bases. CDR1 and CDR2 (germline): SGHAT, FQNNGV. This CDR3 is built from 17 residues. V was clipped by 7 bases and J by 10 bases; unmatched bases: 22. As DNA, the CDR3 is TGTGCCAGCACCGTACTATCCGGGACAGTCGTTTTGGGGGAGCAGTTCTTC. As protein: CASTVLSGTVVLGEQFF.

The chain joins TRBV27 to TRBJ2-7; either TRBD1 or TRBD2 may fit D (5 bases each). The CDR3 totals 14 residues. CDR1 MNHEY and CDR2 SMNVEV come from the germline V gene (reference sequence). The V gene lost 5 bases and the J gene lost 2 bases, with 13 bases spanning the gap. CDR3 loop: CASSRKGSAYEQYF. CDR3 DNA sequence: TGTGCCAGCAGTCGCAAGGGGAGTGCCTACGAGCAGTACTTC.

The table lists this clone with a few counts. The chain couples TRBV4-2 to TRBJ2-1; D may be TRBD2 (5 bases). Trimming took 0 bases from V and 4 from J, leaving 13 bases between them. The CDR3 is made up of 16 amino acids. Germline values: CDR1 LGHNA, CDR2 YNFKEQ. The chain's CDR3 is CASSQEAVALYNEQFF. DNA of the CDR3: TGTGCCAGCAGCCAAGAAGCGGTAGCCCTATACAATGAGCAGTTCTTC.

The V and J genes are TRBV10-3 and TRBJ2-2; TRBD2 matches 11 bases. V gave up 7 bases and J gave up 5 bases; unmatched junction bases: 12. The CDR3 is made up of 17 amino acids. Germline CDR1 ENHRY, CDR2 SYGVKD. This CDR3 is CAINTASGGQQTGELFF. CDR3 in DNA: TGTGCCATCAATACGGCTAGCGGGGGGCAGCAAACCGGGGAGCTGTTTTTT.

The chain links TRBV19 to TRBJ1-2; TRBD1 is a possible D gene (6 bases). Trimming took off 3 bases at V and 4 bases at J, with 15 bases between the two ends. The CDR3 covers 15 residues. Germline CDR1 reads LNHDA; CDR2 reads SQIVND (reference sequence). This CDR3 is CASSMAGAEFYGYTF. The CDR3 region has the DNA TGTGCCAGTAGTATGGCAGGGGCCGAATTCTATGGCTACACCTTC.